One sample yielded the 23 T cell receptor beta chains listed below, sequenced in a study of shared clonotypes between healthy human individuals. Positively selected for CCR7, the CD45RO-negative cells used as naive CD8 cells excluded terminally differentiated effector memory CD45RA+ cells. TCRdb's copy holds only in-frame clones and misses some; the assay was immunoSEQ multiplex PCR. The sample contains approximately 2,000,000 clones, roughly 93% of which appear only once. Sequenced: naive CD8+ T cells from PBMCs. All receptors come from a man between 18 and 29 years old in good health. Some clones in this sample may be carry-over from other donors' samples.

The chain carries TRBV14 and TRBJ2-7, with no clear D. The CDR3 contains 14 residues. Germline V CDR1 and CDR2: SGHDN, FVKESK. V shed 5 bases and J shed 1 base, with 12 bases lying between them. CDR3 DNA: TGTGCCAGCAGCGAAGCCGTCCTATCCTACGAGCAGTACTTC. It encodes CASSEAVLSYEQYF. Full variable domain (missing parts from reference TRBV14 and TRBJ2-7): EAGVTQFPSHSVIEKGQTVTLRCDPISGHDNLYWYRRVMGKEIKFLLHFVKESKQDESGMPNNRFLAERTGGTYSTLKVQPAELEDSGVYFCASSEAVLSYEQYFGPGTRLTVT.

The chain carries TRBV15 and TRBJ2-7; D is unclear. This CDR3 spans 12 amino acids. Trimming took 5 bases from V and 4 from J, leaving 9 bases between them. Germline CDR1 reads LNHNV; CDR2 reads YYDKDF (reference sequence). The CDR3 loop is CATSETWYEQYF. For the CDR3, the DNA is TGTGCCACCAGCGAGACCTGGTACGAGCAGTACTTC. Combining the CDR3 with reference TRBV15 and TRBJ2-7 gives the whole variable domain DAMVIQNPRYQVTQFGKPVTLSCSQTLNHNVMYWYQQKSSQAPKLLFHYYDKDFNNEADTPDNFQSRRPNTSFCFLDIRSPGLGDTAMYLCATSETWYEQYFGPGTRLTVT.

The chain uses TRBV5-6 and TRBJ2-5, with a possible D match to TRBD1 (7 bases). This CDR3 is 13 amino acids long. Trimming left V 4 bases short and J 3 bases short, with 10 bases between. Germline V gene sequence: CDR1 SGHDT, CDR2 YYEEEE. The DNA for the CDR3 is TGTGCCAGCAGCGCCAGGGGGGAAGAGACCCAGTACTTC. Amino acid sequence: CASSARGEETQYF.

This chain uses TRBV5-1 with TRBJ2-2; the D is unclear. The CDR3 covers 14 residues. Germline V gives CDR1 SGHRS, CDR2 YFSETQ. V gave up 2 bases and J gave up 8 bases, with 13 bases separating them. The CDR3 sequence is CASSFQRRDGELFF. The CDR3, as DNA: TGCGCCAGCAGCTTCCAAAGGAGAGATGGGGAGCTGTTTTTT.

This sequence joins TRBV13 and TRBJ1-1; D is possibly TRBD1 (5 bases). V lost 8 bases, J lost 0 bases, and 16 bases lay in between. The CDR3 contains 15 residues. Germline loops: CDR1 PRHDT, CDR2 FYEKMQ (reference sequence). The CDR3 spells CASGAGEGLNTEAFF. CDR3 sequence (DNA): TGTGCCAGCGGCGCGGGGGAAGGATTGAACACTGAAGCTTTCTTT.

This clone was seen once. The chain is built from TRBV11-1 and TRBJ2-6; weak D call: TRBD2 (5 bases). This CDR3 comprises 16 residues. The germline V and J ends were trimmed by 5 bases and 0 bases, with 11 bases remaining between them. Germline V lookup: CDR1 SGHAT, CDR2 FQDESV (reference sequence). The CDR3 loop is CASSPEAVSGANVLTF. The DNA of the CDR3 is TGTGCCAGCAGCCCGGAGGCCGTCTCTGGGGCCAACGTCCTGACTTTC. Combining the CDR3 with reference TRBV11-1 and TRBJ2-6 gives the whole variable domain EAEVAQSPRYKITEKSQAVAFWCDPISGHATLYWYRQILGQGPELLVQFQDESVVDDSQLPKDRFSAERLKGVDSTLKIQPAELGDSAMYLCASSPEAVSGANVLTFGAGSRLTVL.

The V gene is TRBV23-1, the J gene TRBJ1-1; tentative D call: TRBD1 (5 bases). TRBV23-1 is an open reading frame, and its role is uncertain. The CDR3 runs 15 residues. V was pared by 4 bases and J by 0 bases, with 12 bases between. The CDR3 bases are TGCGCCAGCAGTCTTACCGACAGACTGAACACTGAAGCTTTCTTT. Translating gives CASSLTDRLNTEAFF.

In regard to this clone: In the same sample, other DNA sequences code for this CDR3. V and J are TRBV27 and TRBJ2-3; D might be TRBD1 or TRBD2, each matching 5 bases. Trimming left V 4 bases short and J 6 bases short, with 14 bases between. The V gene's germline CDR1 is MNHEY and CDR2 SMNVEV (reference sequence). This CDR3 comprises 14 residues. This CDR3 is CASSWAGATDTQYF. The CDR3 DNA reads TGTGCCAGCAGTTGGGCCGGGGCCACGGATACGCAGTATTTT.

V is TRBV4-3 and J is TRBJ2-2; possible D gene TRBD2, 6 bases. The germline V and J ends were trimmed by 6 bases and 7 bases, with 18 bases remaining between them. This CDR3 region has 15 residues. Germline V CDR1 and CDR2: LGHNA, YSLEER. The CDR3 loop reads CASRPLGGSGGELFF. CDR3 nucleotides: TGCGCCAGCAGACCCCTCGGAGGGAGCGGCGGGGAGCTGTTTTTT.

The chain couples TRBV7-9 to TRBJ1-4; 7 bases align to TRBD1. V lost 4 bases, J lost 6 bases, and 11 bases stayed unmatched. The CDR3 has 16 amino acids. CDR1 and CDR2 from the germline V gene are SEHNR and FQNEAQ (reference sequence). Here the CDR3 DNA reads TGTGCCAGCAGCTCGGCGAGGGGGCGAGGAGATGAAAAACTGTTTTTT. It is translated as CASSSARGRGDEKLFF.

The genes are TRBV11-2 and TRBJ2-1; 7 positions match TRBD1. Germline lookup yields CDR1 SGHAT and CDR2 FQNNGV. Germline trimming cut 1 base from V and 5 bases from J; bases unmatched to any gene: 5. The CDR3 sequence is 15 residues long. CDR3 residues: CASSLGHTGDNEQFF. Here the CDR3 DNA reads TGTGCCAGCAGCTTAGGCCACACAGGGGACAATGAGCAGTTCTTC. The whole variable domain, filled in from reference TRBV11-2 and TRBJ2-1, reads EAGVAQSPRYKIIEKRQSVAFWCNPISGHATLYWYQQILGQGPKLLIQFQNNGVVDDSQLPKDRFSAERLKGVDSTLKIQPAKLEDSAVYLCASSLGHTGDNEQFFGPGTRLTVL.

This clone was found a few times. The rearrangement uses TRBV18 and TRBJ1-1; D might be TRBD1 (5 bases). CDR1 is KGHSH and CDR2 is LQKENI in the germline V gene. Trimming removed 4 bases from V and 2 bases from J, with 8 bases in between. The CDR3 is 13 residues long. CDR3 sequence reads: CASSRGSNTEAFF. CDR3 DNA sequence: TGTGCCAGCTCACGGGGGAGTAACACTGAAGCTTTCTTT. Combining the CDR3 with reference TRBV18 and TRBJ1-1 gives the whole variable domain NAGVMQNPRHLVRRRGQEARLRCSPMKGHSHVYWYRQLPEEGLKFMVYLQKENIIDESGMPKERFSAEFPKEGPSILRIQQVVRGDSAAYFCASSRGSNTEAFFGQGTRLTVV.

The chain uses TRBV25-1 and TRBJ2-7; D possibly uses TRBD1 or TRBD2 (5 bases each). Germline V gene sequence: CDR1 MGHDK, CDR2 SYGVNS. Trimming removed 2 bases from V and 5 bases from J, with 10 bases in between. This CDR3 contains 13 residues. Written as DNA, the CDR3 is TGTGCCAGCAGTGAAGGGGGAATCGACGAGCAGTACTTC. Amino acids: CASSEGGIDEQYF.

The chain recombines TRBV4-3 with TRBJ2-1, with TRBD2 matching 7 bases. The V gene's germline CDR1 is LGHNA and CDR2 YSLEER. V dropped 2 bases and J dropped 8; count of bases not matched to a gene: 3. The CDR3 is made up of 13 amino acids. In nucleotides, the CDR3 is TGCGCCAGCAGCCAATCCGGGGGGTATGAGCAGTTCTTC. As protein: CASSQSGGYEQFF.

The chain uses TRBV6-6 and TRBJ2-7; D is perhaps TRBD2 (5 bases). Germline V lookup: CDR1 MNHNY, CDR2 SVGAGI (reference sequence). V was shortened by 2 bases and J by 2 bases, with 10 bases between the two germline ends. CDR3 length equals 14 residues. The DNA of the CDR3 is TGTGCCAGCAGTTACGCCGCGGGCCCCTACGAGCAGTACTTC. Its translation: CASSYAAGPYEQYF.

The gene calls are TRBV27 and TRBJ2-7; D not resolved. V shed 3 bases and J shed 3 bases, with 18 bases lying between them. The germline CDR1 and CDR2 sequences are MNHEY and SMNVEV (reference sequence). This CDR3 has 16 amino acids. This CDR3 reads CASSFARGDRVYEQYF. Here the CDR3 DNA reads TGTGCCAGCAGTTTTGCCCGAGGTGATAGAGTCTACGAGCAGTACTTC.

V gene TRBV27 combines with J gene TRBJ2-7; 7 bases fit TRBD1. This CDR3 contains 16 residues. V lost 3 bases, J lost 4 bases, and 12 bases stayed unmatched. CDR1 MNHEY and CDR2 SMNVEV come from the germline V gene (reference sequence). The CDR3: CASSLDGTVIRYEQYF. The CDR3 DNA reads TGTGCCAGCAGTTTGGACGGGACAGTGATAAGATACGAGCAGTACTTC.

V is TRBV29-1 and J is TRBJ2-3, with D possibly TRBD2 on 6 matching bases. V was pared by 4 bases and J by 0 bases, with 14 bases between. The CDR3 has 15 residues. CDR1 is SQVTM and CDR2 is ANQGSEA in the germline V gene. The CDR3 DNA reads as TGCAGCGTTGGGCGGGTTGGGGGGAGCACAGATACGCAGTATTTT. This sequence encodes CSVGRVGGSTDTQYF.

The chain carries TRBV27 and TRBJ2-1; D gene unclear. CDR1 is MNHEY, CDR2 SMNVEV, per germline (reference sequence). The length of the CDR3 is 13 residues. V was pared by 5 bases and J by 7 bases, with 12 bases between. The CDR3 sequence: CASSNAGSNEQFF. The DNA for the CDR3 is TGTGCCAGCAGTAACGCCGGGTCGAATGAGCAGTTCTTC.

V usage is TRBV29-1 and J usage is TRBJ2-1; the match to TRBD2 covers 12 bases. The CDR3 has 17 residues. Germline lookup yields CDR1 SQVTM and CDR2 ANQGSEA. Unmatched junction bases numbered 9, after V lost 2 bases and J lost 4 bases. CDR3 in amino acids: CSVELLTSGSSYNEQFF. In DNA form, the CDR3 reads TGCAGCGTTGAATTGCTGACTAGCGGGAGCTCTTACAATGAGCAGTTCTTC.

As regards this clone: This CDR3 is also generated by other DNA sequences in the sample. The chain's CDR3 is CASSLGPYTEAFF. The CDR3 DNA reads TGTGCCAGCAGTCTAGGGCCTTACACTGAAGCTTTCTTT. The chain couples TRBV27 to TRBJ1-1; D unclear. Per the germline V gene, CDR1 is MNHEY and CDR2 is SMNVEV (reference sequence). The V gene lost 5 bases and the J gene lost 3 bases, with 10 bases spanning the gap. This CDR3 has 13 amino acids.

This clone appeared a single time. The rearrangement links TRBV19 to TRBJ2-3, with D unclear. This CDR3 has 14 residues. The germline V and J ends were trimmed by 1 base and 2 bases, with 7 bases remaining between them. Germline V lookup: CDR1 LNHDA, CDR2 SQIVND (reference sequence). The CDR3 DNA is TGTGCCAGTAGTATAGTGGGGTTCACAGATACGCAGTATTTT. This gives the protein CASSIVGFTDTQYF. The whole variable domain, remainder taken from reference TRBV19 and TRBJ2-3, is DGGITQSPKYLFRKEGQNVTLSCEQNLNHDAMYWYRQDPGQGLRLIYYSQIVNDFQKGDIAEGYSVSREKKESFPLTVTSAQKNPTAFYLCASSIVGFTDTQYFGPGTRLTVL.

The rearrangement links TRBV7-9 to TRBJ2-2; D may be TRBD2 (5 bases). V was cut by 8 bases and J by 4 bases, with 11 bases left in between. This CDR3 region has 13 residues. From germline, CDR1 is SEHNR and CDR2 FQNEAQ (reference sequence). The CDR3: CASLRASTGELFF. CDR3 nucleotides: TGTGCCAGCCTGCGGGCGAGCACCGGGGAGCTGTTTTTT.